A selection of T cell receptor beta chains follows, all from one sample in a study of T cells after yellow fever vaccination. Each CDR3 protein is one row after TCRdb ran MiXCR on the 5' RACE reads. The table shows 310,000 or so distinct CDR3 sequences, with around 6.8% occurring only once. This sample comprised PBMCs, obtained about 41 days after the first yellow fever vaccination. All receptors come from a man in his late teens or twenties who received the YFV17D yellow fever vaccine. Both conserved end residues are part of each CDR3. D genes are given only for firm matches. Size tells how often a clone was seen (once, few, many) or the class of an expanded clone, and some rows leave it out.

cdr3_length j_call v_call clone_size d_call cdr3_nt cdr3_aa
14 TRBJ1-5 TRBV12-3/TRBV12-4 many NA TGTGCCAGCAGTTCAGAAAATACCAATCAGCCCCAGCATTTT CASSSENTNQPQHF
12 TRBJ2-3 TRBV5-1 few NA TGCGCCAGCAGCTATGTATCGGATACGCAGTATTTT CASSYVSDTQYF
16 TRBJ2-3 TRBV5-1 NA NA TGCGCCAGCAGCTTGGTGACTGGGGGCTTAGGAGATACGCAGTATTTT CASSLVTGGLGDTQYF
16 TRBJ2-2 TRBV4-3 few NA TGCGCCAGCAGCCAAGATTGGCGGGTGAACACCGGGGAGCTGTTTTTT CASSQDWRVNTGELFF
14 TRBJ1-1 TRBV6-1 NA NA TGTGCCAGCAGTGAATTTCACATGAACACTGAAGCTTTCTTT CASSEFHMNTEAFF
16 TRBJ1-1 TRBV5-1 few NA TGCGCCAGCAGCCGACTCGTTACCAGGGTGGGCACTGAAGCTTTCTTT CASSRLVTRVGTEAFF
15 TRBJ2-1 TRBV29-1 NA TRBD2 TGCAGCGTTTCGGGGGGTCCAAGCTCCTACAATGAGCAGTTCTTC CSVSGGPSSYNEQFF
16 TRBJ1-1 TRBV15 few NA TGTGCCACCAGCAGACCCCCGGGACTCCCGAACACTGAAGCTTTCTTT CATSRPPGLPNTEAFF
14 TRBJ1-1 TRBV10-1 NA TRBD1 TGCGCCAGCAGTCCCCGACAGGGTTGGACTGAAGCTTTCTTT CASSPRQGWTEAFF
14 TRBJ2-1 TRBV5-6 many NA TGTGCCAGCAGCACCCGGACTAACTACAATGAGCAGTTCTTC CASSTRTNYNEQFF
16 TRBJ2-7 TRBV20-1 few NA TGCAGTGCCTCTCCAAAAGACAGGACGTCTTCCTACGAGCAGTACTTC CSASPKDRTSSYEQYF